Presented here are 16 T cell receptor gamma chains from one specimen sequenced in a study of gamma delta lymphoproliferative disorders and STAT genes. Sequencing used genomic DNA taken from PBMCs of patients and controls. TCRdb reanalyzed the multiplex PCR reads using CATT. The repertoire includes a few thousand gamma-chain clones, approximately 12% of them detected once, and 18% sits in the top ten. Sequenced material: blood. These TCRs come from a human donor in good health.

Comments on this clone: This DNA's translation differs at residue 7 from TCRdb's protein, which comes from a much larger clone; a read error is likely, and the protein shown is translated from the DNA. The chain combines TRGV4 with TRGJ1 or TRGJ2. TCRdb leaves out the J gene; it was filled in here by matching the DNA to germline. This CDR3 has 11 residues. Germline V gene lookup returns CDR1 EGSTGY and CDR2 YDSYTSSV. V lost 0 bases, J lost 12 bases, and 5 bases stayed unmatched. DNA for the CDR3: TGTGCCACCTGGGATGGGAACGGGAAACTCTTT. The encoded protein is CATWDGNGKLF.

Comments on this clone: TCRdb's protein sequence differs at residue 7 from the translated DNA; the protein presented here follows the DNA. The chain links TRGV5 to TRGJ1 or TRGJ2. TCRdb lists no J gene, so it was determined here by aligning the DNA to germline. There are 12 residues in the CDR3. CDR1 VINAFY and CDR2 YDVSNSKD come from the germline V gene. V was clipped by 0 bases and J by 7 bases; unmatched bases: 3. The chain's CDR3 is CATWDRLYKKLF. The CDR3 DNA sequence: TGTGCCACCTGGGACAGGCTCTATAAGAAACTCTTT.

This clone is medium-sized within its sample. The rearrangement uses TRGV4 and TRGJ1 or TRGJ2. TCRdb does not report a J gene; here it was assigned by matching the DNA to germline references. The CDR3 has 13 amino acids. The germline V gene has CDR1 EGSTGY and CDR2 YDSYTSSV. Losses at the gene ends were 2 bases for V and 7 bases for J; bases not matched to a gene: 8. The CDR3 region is CATWDVRRYKKLF. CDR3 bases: TGTGCCACCTGGGATGTACGACGGTATAAGAAACTCTTT.

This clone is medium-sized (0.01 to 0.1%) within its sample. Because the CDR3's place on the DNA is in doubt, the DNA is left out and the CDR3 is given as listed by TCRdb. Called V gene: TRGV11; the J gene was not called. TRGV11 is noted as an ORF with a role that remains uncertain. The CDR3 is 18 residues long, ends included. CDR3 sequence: CTTVPAGSPEPFWYKKLF.

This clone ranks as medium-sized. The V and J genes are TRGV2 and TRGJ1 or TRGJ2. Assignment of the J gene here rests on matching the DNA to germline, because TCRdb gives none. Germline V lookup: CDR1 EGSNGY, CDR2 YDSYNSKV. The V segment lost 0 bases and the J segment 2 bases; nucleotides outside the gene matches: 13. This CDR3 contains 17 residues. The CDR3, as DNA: TGTGCCACCTGGGACGGGCGAGGGATGAATCATTATTATAAGAAACTCTTT. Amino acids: CATWDGRGMNHYYKKLF.

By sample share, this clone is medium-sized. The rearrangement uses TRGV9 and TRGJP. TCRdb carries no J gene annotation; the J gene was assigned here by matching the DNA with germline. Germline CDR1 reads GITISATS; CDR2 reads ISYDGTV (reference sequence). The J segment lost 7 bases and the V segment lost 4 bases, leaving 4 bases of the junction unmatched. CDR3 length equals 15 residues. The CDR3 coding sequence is TGTGCCTTGTGGGATCGTGAGTTGGGCAAAAAAATCAAGGTATTT. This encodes CALWDRELGKKIKVF.

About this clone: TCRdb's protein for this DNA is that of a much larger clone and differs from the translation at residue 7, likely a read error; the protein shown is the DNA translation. CDR3 in DNA: TGTGCCTGCTGGATTAGGCGCCTGACTTGGAAGAAACTCTTT. Encoded protein: CACWIRRLTWKKLF. The chain combines TRGV11 with TRGJ1 or TRGJ2. TCRdb records no J gene; here it was assigned by comparing the DNA to germline. TRGV11 is placed among ORFs of uncertain function. This CDR3 is 14 amino acids long. The ends lost 2 bases at V and 10 bases at J; junction bases unmatched: 11.

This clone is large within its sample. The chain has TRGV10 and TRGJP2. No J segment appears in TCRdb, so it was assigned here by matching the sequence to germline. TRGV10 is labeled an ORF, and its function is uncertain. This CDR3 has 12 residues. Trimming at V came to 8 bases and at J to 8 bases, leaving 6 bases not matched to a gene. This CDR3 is CAAWGTDWIKTF. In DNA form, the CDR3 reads TGTGCTGCGTGGGGGACAGATTGGATCAAGACGTTT.

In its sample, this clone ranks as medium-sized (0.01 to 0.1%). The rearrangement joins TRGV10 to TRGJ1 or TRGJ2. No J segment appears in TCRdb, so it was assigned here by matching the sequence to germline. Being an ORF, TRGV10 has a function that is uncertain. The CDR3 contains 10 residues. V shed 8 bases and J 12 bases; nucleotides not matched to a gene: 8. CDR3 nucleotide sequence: TGTGCTGCGTGGGATTTCGGGAAACTCTTT. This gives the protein CAAWDFGKLF.

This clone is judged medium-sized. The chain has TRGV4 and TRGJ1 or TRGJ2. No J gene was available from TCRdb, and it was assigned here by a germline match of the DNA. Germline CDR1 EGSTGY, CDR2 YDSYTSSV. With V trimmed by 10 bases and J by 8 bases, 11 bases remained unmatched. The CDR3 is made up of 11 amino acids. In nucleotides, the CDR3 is TGTGCCACGCGGCGCCGAGATAAGAAACTCTTT. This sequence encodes CATRRRDKKLF.

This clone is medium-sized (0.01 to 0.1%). In DNA form, the CDR3 reads TGTGCCACCTGGGACTCCTTATATTATTATAAGAAACTCTTT. Translation gives CATWDSLYYYKKLF. The V gene is TRGV3, the J gene TRGJ1 or TRGJ2. The J gene was missing in TCRdb and was found by matching the end of the DNA to germline. Looked up from germline, CDR1 is VTNTFY and CDR2 is YDVSTARD (reference sequence). V dropped 3 bases and J dropped 2; count of bases not matched to a gene: 7. The CDR3 consists of 14 residues.

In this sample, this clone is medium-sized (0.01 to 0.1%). CDR3 nucleotide sequence: TGTGCTGCGTGGGCTCCCCCCCCCTCGGAGAAACTCTTT. Translation gives CAAWAPPPSEKLF. The chain couples TRGV10 to TRGJ1 or TRGJ2. No J gene was available from TCRdb, and it was assigned here by a germline match of the DNA. TRGV10 counts as an open reading frame of uncertain function. There are 13 residues in the CDR3. Trimming took 8 bases from V and 11 from J; bases not matched to a gene: 16.

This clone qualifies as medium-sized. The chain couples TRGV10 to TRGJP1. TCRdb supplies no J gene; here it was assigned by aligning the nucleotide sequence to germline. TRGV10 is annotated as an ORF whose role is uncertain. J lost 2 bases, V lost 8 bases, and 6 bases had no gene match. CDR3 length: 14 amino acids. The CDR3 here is CAAWDRTTGWFKIF. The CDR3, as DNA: TGTGCTGCGTGGGATAGGACCACTGGTTGGTTCAAGATATTT.

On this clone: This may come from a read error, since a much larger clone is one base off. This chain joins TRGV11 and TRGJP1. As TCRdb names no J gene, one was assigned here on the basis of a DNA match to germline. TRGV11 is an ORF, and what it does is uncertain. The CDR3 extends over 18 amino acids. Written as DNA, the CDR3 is TGTGCCTGCTGGATTAGGCACATTTCTTATACCGCTGGTTGGTTCAAGATATTT. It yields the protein CACWIRHISYTAGWFKIF.

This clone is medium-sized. In DNA, the CDR3 is TGTGCCTTGTGGGAGGTGCCCATAGAGTTGGGCAAAAAAATCAAGGTATTT. It yields the protein CALWEVPIELGKKIKVF. V usage is TRGV9 and J usage is TRGJP. No J segment appears in TCRdb, so it was assigned here by matching the sequence to germline. V shed 0 bases and J 6 bases; nucleotides not matched to a gene: 5. This CDR3 is 17 amino acids long. Germline V gives CDR1 GITISATS, CDR2 ISYDGTV (reference sequence).

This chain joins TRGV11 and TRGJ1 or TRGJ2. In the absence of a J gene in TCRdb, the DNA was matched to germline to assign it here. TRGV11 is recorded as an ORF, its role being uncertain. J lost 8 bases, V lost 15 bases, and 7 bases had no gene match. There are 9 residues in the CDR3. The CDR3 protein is CAPRDKKLF. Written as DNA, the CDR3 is TGTGCCCCTCGGGATAAGAAACTCTTT.